This T cell receptor beta chain comes out of a study of blood T cell repertoires in COVID-19 (dated by TCRdb to about 2020). Notes on the research overall: Collaborator samples came from the United States, Italy and Spain and covered acute and convalescent phases of COVID-19. The material from the prospective study consisted of cDNA or gDNA derived from T cells, B-cell-depleted T cells, or PBMCs. Where HLA class I and class II types were available, the types were taken from metadata supplied by the sample provider, not from assay-based typing. The dataset comprised deeply sampled blood TCRbeta repertoires from subjects exposed to, actively infected with, or recovered from COVID-19. Samples came from the ongoing ImmuneRACE study (first 160 participants) plus 1,254 subjects from 6 global collaborators. The repertoires were released in a freely available public database intended as a resource for research on the immune response to SARS-CoV-2. The sample metadata nearly always contained a de-identified subject ID, COVID-19 status, age in years and sex.

Notes on this clone: Its antigen target is currently unknown. No per-base quality is available; no much larger clone lies one base away.

The immunoSEQ Assay, a bias-controlled multiplex PCR, was used to amplify TCRbeta CDR3 regions from genomic DNA. The source study handled its data this way. The number of nucleated cells in each sample was estimated by amplification of reference gene primers within the assay. Sequence reads were collapsed and filtered to measure the absolute abundance of every unique TCRbeta CDR3 rearrangement. For each sample, productive Simpson clonality was calculated by taking the square root of Simpson's diversity index across productive rearrangements. This is the immuneACCESS table as TCRdb keeps it, with only in-frame sequences that have V and J called. A part of the clones is gone; compared with another copy, unresolved V genes explain less than half, and the rest is unexplained. For V, J and clone size, that table is used; D and trimming come from the DNA. This sample gives around 200,000 clones in total; about 83% of them show up just once. The ten largest clones take up 0.7% to 0.9% of the sample.

The germline V gene gives CDR1 as SGHRS and CDR2 as YFSETQ. V and J are trimmed by 5 bases and 1 base, and the gene matches miss 2 bases of the junction. The CDR3 has 14 amino acids, counting the end cysteine and phenylalanine. This entry keeps only the CDR3 DNA: 42 bases, framed from base 1. A second Seattle source provided samples from volunteer blood donors who had recovered from COVID-19. The collaborating institutions used their own protocols to collect whole blood in K2EDTA tubes. For TCRbeta analysis, collaborators shipped samples as frozen whole blood, isolated PBMCs, or DNA extracted from either of those sample types. Overall study results and their limits: How much clinical and demographic metadata was included differed by source and by participant, and the metadata was provided uncurated.

The receptor's source is a woman between 18 and 29 years old who had recovered from COVID-19. Input material: peripheral blood. The rearranged chain carries TRBV5-1 and TRBJ2-1; the central 8 bases match TRBD1. The CDR3 region: CASRGTGSYNEQFF. The bases are TGCGCCAGCAGGGGGACAGGATCCTACAATGAGCAGTTCTTC.